This T cell receptor (beta chain) was recorded in a study of T cells in Graves' hyperthyroidism and ophthalmopathy (dated 2019 in TCRdb). For the wider study: Peripheral blood was collected at initial diagnosis, before any treatment. According to the paper, TCR Vbeta CDR3 sequencing was carried out on some 130 peripheral blood samples, which came from around 43 ophthalmopathy, approximately 78 hyperthyroidism and about 17 progressor patients. An independent validation cohort of around 19 hyperthyroidism patients and about 16 patients who later progressed to ophthalmopathy tested prospective prediction of ophthalmopathy. The study also compared thyroid tissue and blood T-cell repertoires from several Graves' hyperthyroidism patients. A discovery cohort of about a hundred patients, 43 with Graves' ophthalmopathy and about 60 with stable Graves' hyperthyroidism, was used to find distinguishing TCR V-J signatures. After sampling, hyperthyroidism patients received methimazole starting at 30 mg daily, and ophthalmopathy patients received high-dose intravenous methylprednisolone. The approximately 90 discovery patients were divided at random into training and test sets in a 7:3 ratio.

Hyperthyroidism patients were newly diagnosed, had a disease duration of under 2 months, and were aged 18 to 65 years. Exclusion was applied to patients with uncontrolled infections, other autoimmune diseases, pregnancy or lactation. Diagnoses relied on clinical symptoms, serum thyroxine and TRAb, thyroid ultrasound and orbital computed tomography. Blood from progressor patients was drawn when they were first diagnosed with hyperthyroidism, before any ophthalmopathy symptoms appeared. PBMCs were isolated from 10 ml of fresh peripheral blood by Ficoll-Paque density gradient centrifugation. Progressor patients were defined as those initially diagnosed with Graves' hyperthyroidism in whom ophthalmopathy developed during follow-up. Trizol reagent was used to extract total RNA, and RNA quality was then checked on an Agilent 2100 Bioanalyzer. The TCR beta CDR3 regions were amplified from the RNA transcripts. For the first round of RT-PCR on the TCR CDR3, the HTBI primer set was used together with the Qiagen OneStep RT-PCR kit. Libraries were constructed in a second round of multiplex PCR, after which size selection and purification were carried out. Sequencing of the libraries was done on an Illumina HiSeq2000 using paired-end 100 bp reads. On the authors' methods: Raw data were processed with SOAPnuke, discarding reads with adapters, uncalled bases, mean Phred below 15, or no exact constant-primer or identifier match. COPE v1.2.5 was used to merge high-quality paired reads, and clonotypes were defined as unique nucleotide sequences. Clonotypes were aligned to IMGT TRBV, TRBD and TRBJ reference segments using MiTCR v1.1. The analysis was restricted to V-J combinations with a frequency above 0.0001, which together covered about 99% of the repertoires. The TCS score was defined as the ratio of F50 (clonal expansion) to E x V (chaos), calculated using BLOSUM62-based TCRdist between CDR3 peptides within each V-J. Welch's t-statistics and random forest reduced several hundred V-J features to 10 to 15, which were used in a naive Bayes classifier (R e1071). TCRdb reran the public reads through fastp at Q25 and MiXCR, keeping productive beta chains. Rows matching on CDR3 protein sequence are summarized as one entry with the most common DNA and genes. It is TCRdb's table, rather than the study itself, that gives the V and J calls and clone size. Here the sample has roughly 580,000 distinct CDR3 sequences; approximately 14% occur a single time. 4.5% to 6% of the sample belongs to the ten largest clones.

Reading the germline V gene gives CDR1 SGHVS and CDR2 FQNEAQ. The CDR3 runs 16 residues from the cysteine to the phenylalanine. CDR3 DNA only is kept here, 48 bases in frame from base 1. V is clipped by 5 bases and J by 5 bases, and the sequence between their germline boundaries is 18 bases long. About this clonotype: Its antigen specificity is not known. Base-call qualities are not available, and no considerably larger clone is one nucleotide away.

Here is what the overall study found, with its caveats: In cross-validation, a model built on a 13 V-J signature told ophthalmopathy apart from stable hyperthyroidism with approximately 90% sensitivity and around 83% specificity, and in testing the same model reached 80%/75%. In validation, the model predicted progression to ophthalmopathy with over 60% sensitivity and approximately 74% specificity, a median of 6.5 months before onset. No statistical method was used to set the sample size in advance, and investigators knew the group allocation. Blood samples also contained most of the expanded thyroid clonotypes (frequency above 0.001), which suggests that blood repertoires may reflect thyroid immune responses.

The chain is encoded by TRBV7-8 joined to TRBJ1-4; a tentative D call is TRBD1 (5 bases match). This receptor was identified in a woman in her twenties or thirties with Graves' hyperthyroidism that later progressed to Graves' ophthalmopathy. Input material: blood. The CDR3 region has the sequence CASSPVFGGKNEKLFF. The sequenced DNA: TGTGCCAGCAGCCCAGTCTTTGGGGGGAAAAATGAAAAACTGTTTTTT.